Below are 4 T cell receptor beta chains sequenced from a single sample in a study of cytomegalovirus exposure and HLA in healthy donors. With 60 Vbeta and 13 Jbeta primers, the PCR was carried out. TCRdb's copy holds only in-frame clones and misses some; the assay was immunoSEQ multiplex PCR. This table has 130,000 to 150,000 clones, around 10% appearing once. Sequenced input: PBMCs. These receptors were taken from a male donor in good health and CMV-seronegative.

There are a few counts of this clone. The chain uses TRBV5-4 and TRBJ2-5; TRBD1 might be the D (6 bases). Germline V gene lookup returns CDR1 SGHNT and CDR2 YYREEE (reference sequence). The CDR3 runs 14 residues. Deletions cut 2 bases from V and 5 bases from J, with 13 bases between. CDR3 amino acids: CASSFTGYLETQYF. CDR3 DNA: TGTGCCAGCAGCTTTACAGGGTACCTGGAGACCCAGTACTTC.

This clone appeared a few times. The gene calls are TRBV6-4 and TRBJ2-6; the D is unclear. Trimming left V 2 bases short and J 0 bases short, with 5 bases between. Germline-derived CDR1 and CDR2 are MRHNA and SNTAGT. This CDR3 spans 15 amino acids. CDR3 in amino acids: CASSDATSGANVLTF. CDR3 in DNA: TGTGCCAGCAGTGACGCTACCTCTGGGGCCAACGTCCTGACTTTC.

The V call is TRBV4-1, the J call TRBJ1-1; D gene ambiguous. Trimming took 6 bases from V and 3 from J, leaving 5 bases between them. CDR1 is MGHRA, CDR2 YSYEKL, per germline. This CDR3 spans 11 amino acids. DNA for the CDR3: TGCGCCAGCAGGCACTACACTGAAGCTTTCTTT. Its translation: CASRHYTEAFF.

This clone was counted only a few times. The CDR3 DNA is TGTGCCTGGAGTGGAGTAGCGGGGATCACAGATACGCAGTATTTT. Translating gives CAWSGVAGITDTQYF. This chain uses TRBV30 with TRBJ2-3; TRBD2 matches at 8 bases. This CDR3 is 15 amino acids long. Germline V gene sequence: CDR1 GTSNPN, CDR2 SVGIG (reference sequence). After removal of 1 base from V and 2 bases from J, the junction contained 5 bases not matched to a gene.